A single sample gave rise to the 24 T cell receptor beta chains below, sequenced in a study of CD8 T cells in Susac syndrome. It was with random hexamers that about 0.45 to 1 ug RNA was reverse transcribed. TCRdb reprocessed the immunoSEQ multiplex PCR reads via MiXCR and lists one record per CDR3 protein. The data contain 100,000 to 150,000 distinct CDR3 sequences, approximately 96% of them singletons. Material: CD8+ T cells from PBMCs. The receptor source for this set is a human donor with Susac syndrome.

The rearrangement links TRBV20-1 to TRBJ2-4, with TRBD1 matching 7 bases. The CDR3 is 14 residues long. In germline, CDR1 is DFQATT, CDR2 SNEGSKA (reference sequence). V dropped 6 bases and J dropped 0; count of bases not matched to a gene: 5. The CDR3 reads CSARDRIAKNIQYF. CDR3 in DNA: TGCAGTGCCCGGGACAGAATAGCCAAAAACATTCAGTACTTC.

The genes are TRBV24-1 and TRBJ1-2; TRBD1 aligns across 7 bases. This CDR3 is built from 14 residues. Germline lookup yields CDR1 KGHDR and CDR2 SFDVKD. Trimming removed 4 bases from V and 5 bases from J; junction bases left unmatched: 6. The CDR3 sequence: CATSDTDRDYGYTF. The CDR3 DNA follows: TGTGCCACCAGTGACACAGACAGGGATTATGGCTACACCTTC.

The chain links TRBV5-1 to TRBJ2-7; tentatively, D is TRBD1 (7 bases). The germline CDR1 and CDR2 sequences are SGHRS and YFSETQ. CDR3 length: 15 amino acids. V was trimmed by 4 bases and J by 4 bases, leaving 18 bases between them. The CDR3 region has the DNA TGCGCCAGCAGCCTAGAACCGGCAGGGGGGTACGAGCAGTACTTC. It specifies CASSLEPAGGYEQYF.

CDR3 sequence: CASRIGGQASDTQYF. DNA of the CDR3: TGCGCCAGCAGAATCGGTGGCCAGGCGTCAGATACGCAGTATTTT. The chain carries TRBV4-3 and TRBJ2-3, with D hard to call. Germline CDR1 LGHNA, CDR2 YSLEER. This CDR3 has 15 amino acids. Between the trimmed V and J ends, which lost 6 bases and 4 bases, there was a span of 17 bases.

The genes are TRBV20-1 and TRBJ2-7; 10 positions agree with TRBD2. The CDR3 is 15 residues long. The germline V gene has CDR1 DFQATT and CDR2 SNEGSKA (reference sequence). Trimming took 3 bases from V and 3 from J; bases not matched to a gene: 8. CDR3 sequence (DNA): TGCAGTGCTAGGGGACTAGCGACCGTGTTCTACGAGCAGTACTTC. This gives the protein CSARGLATVFYEQYF.

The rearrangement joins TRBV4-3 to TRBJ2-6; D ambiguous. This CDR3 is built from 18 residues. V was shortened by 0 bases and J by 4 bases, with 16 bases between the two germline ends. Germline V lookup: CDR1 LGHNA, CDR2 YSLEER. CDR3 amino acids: CASSQDSAPRLGANVLTF. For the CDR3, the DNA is TGCGCCAGCAGCCAAGATTCCGCCCCACGGCTAGGGGCCAACGTCCTGACTTTC.

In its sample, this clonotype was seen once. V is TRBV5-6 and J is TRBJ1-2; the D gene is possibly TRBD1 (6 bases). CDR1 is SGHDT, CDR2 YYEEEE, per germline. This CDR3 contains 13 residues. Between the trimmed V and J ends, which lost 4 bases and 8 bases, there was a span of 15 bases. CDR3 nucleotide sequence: TGTGCCAGCAGCACGGACAGTCTGTACGGCTACACCTTC. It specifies CASSTDSLYGYTF.

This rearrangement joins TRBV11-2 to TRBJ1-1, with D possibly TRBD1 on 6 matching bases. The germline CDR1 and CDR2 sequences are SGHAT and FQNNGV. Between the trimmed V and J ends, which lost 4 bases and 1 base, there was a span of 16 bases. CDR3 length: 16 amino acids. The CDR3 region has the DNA TGTGCCAGCAGCTCCCAGGTACAGGGAGGGAACACTGAAGCTTTCTTT. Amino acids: CASSSQVQGGNTEAFF.

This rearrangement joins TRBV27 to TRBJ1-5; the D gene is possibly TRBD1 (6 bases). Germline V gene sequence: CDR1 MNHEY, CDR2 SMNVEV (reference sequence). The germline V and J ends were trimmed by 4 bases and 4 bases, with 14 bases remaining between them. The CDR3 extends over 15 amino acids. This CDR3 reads CASSSESTGNQPQHF. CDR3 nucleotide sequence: TGTGCCAGCAGTTCCGAATCAACAGGGAATCAGCCCCAGCATTTT.

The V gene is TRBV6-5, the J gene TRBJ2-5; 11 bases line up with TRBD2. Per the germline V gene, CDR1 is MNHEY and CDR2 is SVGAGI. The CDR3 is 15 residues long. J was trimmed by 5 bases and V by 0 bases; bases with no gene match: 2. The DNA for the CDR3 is TGTGCCAGCAGTTACTCGACTAGCGGGGCTGAGACCCAGTACTTC. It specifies CASSYSTSGAETQYF.

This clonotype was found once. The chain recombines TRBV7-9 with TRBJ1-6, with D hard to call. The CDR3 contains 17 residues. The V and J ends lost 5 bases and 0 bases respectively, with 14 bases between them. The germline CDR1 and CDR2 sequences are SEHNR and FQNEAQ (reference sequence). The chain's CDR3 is CASSRESSSSYNSPLHF. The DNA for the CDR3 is TGTGCCAGCAGCCGAGAATCAAGTAGCTCCTATAATTCACCCCTCCACTTT.

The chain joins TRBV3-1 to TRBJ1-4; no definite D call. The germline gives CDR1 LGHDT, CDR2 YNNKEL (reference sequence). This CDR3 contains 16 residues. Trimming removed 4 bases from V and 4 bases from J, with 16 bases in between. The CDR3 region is CASSPNGLGFNEKLFF. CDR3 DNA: TGTGCCAGCAGCCCTAACGGCCTTGGCTTTAATGAAAAACTGTTTTTT.

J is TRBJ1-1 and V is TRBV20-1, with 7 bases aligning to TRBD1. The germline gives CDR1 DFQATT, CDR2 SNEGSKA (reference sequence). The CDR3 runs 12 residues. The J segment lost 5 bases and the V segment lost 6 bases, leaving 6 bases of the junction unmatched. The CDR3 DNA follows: TGCAGTGCCGGTCAGGGGGAAACTGAAGCTTTCTTT. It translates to CSAGQGETEAFF.

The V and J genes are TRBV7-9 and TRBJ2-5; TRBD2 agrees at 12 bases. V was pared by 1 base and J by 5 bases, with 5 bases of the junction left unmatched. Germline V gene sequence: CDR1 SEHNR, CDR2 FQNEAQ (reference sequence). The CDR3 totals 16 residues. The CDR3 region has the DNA TGTGCCAGCAGCTTAGGACTAGCGGGAGATGGGGAGACCCAGTACTTC. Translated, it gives CASSLGLAGDGETQYF. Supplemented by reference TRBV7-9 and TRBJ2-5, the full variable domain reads DTGVSQNPRHKITKRGQNVTFRCDPISEHNRLYWYRQTLGQGPEFLTYFQNEAQLEKSRLLSDRFSAERPKGSFSTLEIQRTEQGDSAMYLCASSLGLAGDGETQYFGPGTRLLVL.

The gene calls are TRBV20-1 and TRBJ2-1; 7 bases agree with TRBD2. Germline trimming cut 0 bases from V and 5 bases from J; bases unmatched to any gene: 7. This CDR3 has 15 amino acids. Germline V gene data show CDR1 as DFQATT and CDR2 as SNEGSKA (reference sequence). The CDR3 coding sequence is TGCAGTGCTAGAGATGGGGCGGGAGAGCACAATGAGCAGTTCTTC. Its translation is CSARDGAGEHNEQFF.

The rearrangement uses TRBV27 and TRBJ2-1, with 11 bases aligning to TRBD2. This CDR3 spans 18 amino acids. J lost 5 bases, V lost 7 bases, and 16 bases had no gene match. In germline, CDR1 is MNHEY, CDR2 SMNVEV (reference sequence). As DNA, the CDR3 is TGTGCCAGCACCCCAAGGTCTAGCGGGAGGAATCGCCACAATGAGCAGTTCTTC. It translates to CASTPRSSGRNRHNEQFF.

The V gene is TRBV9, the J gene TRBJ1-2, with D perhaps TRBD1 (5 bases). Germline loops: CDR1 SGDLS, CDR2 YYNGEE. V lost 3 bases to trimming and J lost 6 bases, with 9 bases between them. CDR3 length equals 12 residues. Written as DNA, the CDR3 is TGTGCCAGCAGCGCCGGGGACGATGGCTACACCTTC. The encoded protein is CASSAGDDGYTF.

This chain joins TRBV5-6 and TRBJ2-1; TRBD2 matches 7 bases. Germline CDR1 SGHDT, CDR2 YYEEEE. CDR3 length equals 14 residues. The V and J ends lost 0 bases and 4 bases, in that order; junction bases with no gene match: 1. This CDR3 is CASSLEAGYNEQFF. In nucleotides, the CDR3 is TGTGCCAGCAGCTTGGAAGCGGGATACAATGAGCAGTTCTTC.

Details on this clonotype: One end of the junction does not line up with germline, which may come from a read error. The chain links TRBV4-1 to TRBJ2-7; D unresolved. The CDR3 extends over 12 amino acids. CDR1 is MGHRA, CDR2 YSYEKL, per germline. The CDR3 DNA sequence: TGCGCCAGCAGTCAAGGTCCCGCCGAGCAGTACTTC. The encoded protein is CASSQGPAEQYF.

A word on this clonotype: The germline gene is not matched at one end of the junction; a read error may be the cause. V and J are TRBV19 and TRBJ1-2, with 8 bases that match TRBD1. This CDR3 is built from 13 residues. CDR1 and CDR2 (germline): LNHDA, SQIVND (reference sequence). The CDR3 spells CASSIGTGYDYTF. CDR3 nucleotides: TGTGCCAGTAGTATCGGGACAGGATATGACTACACCTTC.

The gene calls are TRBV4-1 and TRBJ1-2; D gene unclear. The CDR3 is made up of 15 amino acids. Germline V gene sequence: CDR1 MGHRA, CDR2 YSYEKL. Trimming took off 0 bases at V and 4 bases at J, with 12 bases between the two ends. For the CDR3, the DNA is TGCGCCAGCAGCCAAGATCCCCTCCGGGCCTATGGCTACACCTTC. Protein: CASSQDPLRAYGYTF.

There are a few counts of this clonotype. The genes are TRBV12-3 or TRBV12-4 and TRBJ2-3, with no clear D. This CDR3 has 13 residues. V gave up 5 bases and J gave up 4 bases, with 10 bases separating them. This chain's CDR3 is CASSPGGADTQYF. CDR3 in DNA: TGTGCCAGCAGTCCCGGTGGAGCAGATACGCAGTATTTT.

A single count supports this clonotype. The CDR3: CASSGAGGSYEQYF. CDR3 sequence (DNA): TGTGCCAGCAGCGGAGCGGGAGGATCCTACGAGCAGTACTTC. The chain is built from TRBV9 and TRBJ2-7; TRBD2 aligns across 9 bases. After removal of 3 bases from V and 1 base from J, the junction contained 2 bases not matched to a gene. The CDR3 sequence is 14 residues long. The germline gives CDR1 SGDLS, CDR2 YYNGEE.

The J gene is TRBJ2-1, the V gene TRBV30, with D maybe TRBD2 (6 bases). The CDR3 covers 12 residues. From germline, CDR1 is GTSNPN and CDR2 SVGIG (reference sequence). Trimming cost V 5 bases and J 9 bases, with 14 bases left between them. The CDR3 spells CAWDSSGVEQFF. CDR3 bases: TGTGCCTGGGACTCCTCGGGGGTTGAGCAGTTCTTC. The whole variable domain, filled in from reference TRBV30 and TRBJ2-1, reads SQTIHQWPATLVQPVGSPLSLECTVEGTSNPNLYWYRQAAGRGLQLLFYSVGIGQISSEVPQNLSASRPQDRQFILSSKKLLLSDSGFYLCAWDSSGVEQFFGPGTRLTVL.